One sample yielded the 12 T cell receptor beta chains listed below, sequenced in a study of blood T cell repertoires in COVID-19. Clones were sequenced by immunoSEQ multiplex PCR, and TCRdb holds only the in-frame ones, with some missing. The profile covers a few hundred thousand clones, with 85% to 90% appearing a single time and more than 0.8% taken by the ten largest. The sequencing sample was made of PBMCs or T cells enriched from blood (not recorded which). Receptor source: a young man who had recovered from COVID-19.

J is TRBJ2-1 and V is TRBV9; TRBD2 aligns across 8 bases. Germline loops: CDR1 SGDLS, CDR2 YYNGEE. Unmatched junction bases numbered 10, after V lost 3 bases and J lost 8 bases. The CDR3 extends over 15 amino acids. The CDR3 loop is CASSAPPRGGDEQFF. The CDR3 nucleotides read TGTGCCAGCAGCGCCCCCCCACGGGGGGGCGATGAGCAGTTCTTC.

This chain uses TRBV9 with TRBJ2-1, with D possibly being TRBD2 (5 bases). V lost 0 bases and J 8 bases, leaving 15 bases between the germline ends. CDR1 and CDR2 from the germline V gene are SGDLS and YYNGEE. The CDR3 loop spans 15 amino acids. This chain's CDR3 is CASSVEDGNFDEQFF. The CDR3 DNA reads as TGTGCCAGCAGCGTAGAGGACGGGAATTTTGATGAGCAGTTCTTC. The full variable domain, rest sourced from reference TRBV9 and TRBJ2-1, is DSGVTQTPKHLITATGQRVTLRCSPRSGDLSVYWYQQSLDQGLQFLIQYYNGEERAKGNILERFSAQQFPDLHSELNLSSLELGDSALYFCASSVEDGNFDEQFFGPGTRLTVL.

The V gene is TRBV3-1 (or the pseudogene TRBV3-2), the J gene TRBJ2-1; perhaps TRBD1 as D (6 bases). Germline CDR1 is LGHDT and CDR2 is YNNKEL (reference sequence). CDR3 length: 14 residues. V was cut by 4 bases and J by 9 bases, with 16 bases left in between. The CDR3 DNA sequence: TGTGCCAGCAGCCGCAACCCAGGGGATACTGAGCAGTTCTTC. Protein: CASSRNPGDTEQFF.

The V call is TRBV6-5, the J call TRBJ1-2, with 9 bases matching TRBD1. Germline V gene lookup returns CDR1 MNHEY and CDR2 SVGAGI. Losses at the gene ends were 7 bases for V and 5 bases for J; bases not matched to a gene: 8. This CDR3 contains 14 residues. The CDR3 sequence: CASTSGTGIYGYTF. In nucleotides, the CDR3 is TGTGCCAGCACCTCCGGGACAGGGATATATGGCTACACCTTC.

The rearrangement joins TRBV12-3 or TRBV12-4 to TRBJ1-3; the D is unclear. Trimming left V 2 bases short and J 5 bases short, with 7 bases between. The CDR3 loop spans 13 amino acids. In nucleotides, the CDR3 is TGTGCCAGCAGTTTAACGGAGCGAAACACCATATATTTT. It yields the protein CASSLTERNTIYF.

The chain carries TRBV9 and TRBJ1-1; D may be TRBD1 (6 bases). From germline, CDR1 is SGDLS and CDR2 YYNGEE. This CDR3 comprises 13 residues. V was pared by 2 bases and J by 2 bases, with 7 bases between. The chain's CDR3 is CASSVGHNTEAFF. In DNA, the CDR3 is TGTGCCAGCAGCGTGGGACACAACACTGAAGCTTTCTTT.

This chain uses TRBV5-4 with TRBJ2-1; 9 nucleotides agree with TRBD2. J lost 7 bases, V lost 0 bases, and 11 bases had no gene match. This CDR3 is 17 amino acids long. CDR1 SGHNT and CDR2 YYREEE come from the germline V gene (reference sequence). CDR3 nucleotides: TGTGCCAGCAGCTTGGCCGAGGGCGGGAGGGCCTGGAATGAGCAGTTCTTC. Translation: CASSLAEGGRAWNEQFF. The variable domain in full, completed from reference TRBV5-4 and TRBJ2-1, reads ETGVTQSPTHLIKTRGQQVTLRCSSQSGHNTVSWYQQALGQGPQFIFQYYREEENGRGNFPPRFSGLQFPNYSSELNVNALELDDSALYLCASSLAEGGRAWNEQFFGPGTRLTVL.

The chain couples TRBV5-8 to TRBJ1-5; D not certain. The V and J ends lost 3 bases and 5 bases respectively, with 18 bases between them. The CDR3 consists of 16 residues. CDR1 is SGHTS and CDR2 is YDEGEE in the germline V gene. Here the CDR3 DNA reads TGTGCCAGCAGCTCCGGAAGAGGGATTACCTATCAGCCCCAGCATTTT. It yields the protein CASSSGRGITYQPQHF.

The J gene is TRBJ1-5, the V gene TRBV3-1 (or the pseudogene TRBV3-2); D is undetermined. The CDR3 sequence is 13 residues long. Germline-derived CDR1 and CDR2 are LGHDT and YNNKEL (reference sequence). The V and J ends lost 0 bases and 5 bases respectively, with 5 bases between them. The CDR3 protein is CASSQDVDQPQHF. DNA for the CDR3: TGTGCCAGCAGCCAAGACGTAGATCAGCCCCAGCATTTT.

The chain couples TRBV11-1 to TRBJ1-1, with TRBD1 identical over 8 bases. The CDR3 contains 13 residues. The V segment lost 7 bases and the J segment 3 bases; nucleotides outside the gene matches: 4. Germline assignment: CDR1 SGHAT and CDR2 FQDESV (reference sequence). The CDR3 nucleotides read TGTGCCAGCACGCAGGGGGCTTACACTGAAGCTTTCTTT. Residues: CASTQGAYTEAFF. Using reference TRBV11-1 and TRBJ1-1 for the parts outside the CDR3, the full variable domain is EAEVAQSPRYKITEKSQAVAFWCDPISGHATLYWYRQILGQGPELLVQFQDESVVDDSQLPKDRFSAERLKGVDSTLKIQPAELGDSAMYLCASTQGAYTEAFFGQGTRLTVV.

The V and J genes are TRBV24-1 and TRBJ2-3, with 7 bases lining up with TRBD1. CDR3 length equals 15 residues. With V trimmed by 5 bases and J by 4 bases, 8 bases remained unmatched. CDR1 is KGHDR, CDR2 SFDVKD, per germline. The CDR3 sequence is CATSASTGYPDTQYF. The DNA of the CDR3 is TGTGCCACCAGTGCCTCGACAGGGTATCCAGATACGCAGTATTTT.

The V call is TRBV19, the J call TRBJ1-2, with TRBD1 matching 7 bases. This CDR3 contains 14 residues. Germline CDR1 reads LNHDA; CDR2 reads SQIVND (reference sequence). With V trimmed by 4 bases and J by 5 bases, 7 bases remained unmatched. CDR3 bases: TGTGCCAGTAGTACCCCTGGGACAGTATATGGCTACACCTTC. Amino acids: CASSTPGTVYGYTF.